These 14 T cell receptor beta chains originate from one sample sequenced in a study of blood T cell repertoires in COVID-19. Sequencing used immunoSEQ multiplex PCR; TCRdb keeps in-frame clones, though not all of them. The sample has about 140,000 clones; about 91% are singletons. Sequencing input: peripheral blood. Receptors originate from a human donor in a cohort sampled during active COVID-19.

In its sample, this clone was seen once. The CDR3 loop is CASSPRTSNEKLFF. For the CDR3, the DNA is TGTGCCAGCAGCCCCAGGACAAGTAATGAAAAACTGTTTTTT. The V call is TRBV14, the J call TRBJ1-4, with a possible D match to TRBD1 (5 bases). The CDR3 is 14 amino acids. The V end was cut by 4 bases, the J end by 4 bases, with 10 bases between. Germline values: CDR1 SGHDN, CDR2 FVKESK.

This clone was counted once. The chain uses TRBV27 and TRBJ1-2; 8 nucleotides align to TRBD1. CDR1 is MNHEY, CDR2 SMNVEV, per germline (reference sequence). J was trimmed by 7 bases and V by 5 bases; bases with no gene match: 9. The CDR3 spans 14 residues. This CDR3 is CASSPLGQEIGYTF. DNA for the CDR3: TGTGCCAGCAGTCCCCTGGGACAGGAGATTGGCTACACCTTC.

V usage is TRBV7-8 and J usage is TRBJ2-1; D may be TRBD1 (6 bases). CDR1 is SGHVS and CDR2 is FQNEAQ in the germline V gene. V gave up 4 bases and J gave up 4 bases, with 20 bases separating them. The CDR3 is made up of 17 amino acids. The chain's CDR3 is CASSSSRRGTGYNEQFF. The CDR3 coding sequence is TGTGCCAGCAGCTCCTCCCGTAGGGGGACGGGTTACAATGAGCAGTTCTTC. Together with reference TRBV7-8 and TRBJ2-1, the CDR3 gives the full variable domain: GAGVSQSPRYKVAKRGQDVALRCDPISGHVSLFWYQQALGQGPEFLTYFQNEAQLDKSGLPSDRFFAERPEGSVSTLKIQRTQQEDSAVYLCASSSSRRGTGYNEQFFGPGTRLTVL.

V usage is TRBV2 and J usage is TRBJ1-2; 12 bases agree with TRBD1. This CDR3 region has 14 residues. V lost 6 bases, J lost 6 bases, and 5 bases stayed unmatched. From germline, CDR1 is SNHLY and CDR2 FYNNEI. CDR3 region: CASRLGQGADGYTF. The CDR3, as DNA: TGTGCCAGCAGACTGGGACAGGGGGCGGATGGCTACACCTTC.

The chain carries TRBV9 and TRBJ2-7, with a possible D match to TRBD2 (6 bases). Germline V lookup: CDR1 SGDLS, CDR2 YYNGEE. The CDR3 has 13 amino acids. V lost 2 bases and J 5 bases, leaving 11 bases between the germline ends. CDR3 sequence reads: CASSVGPGDEQYF. In DNA, the CDR3 is TGTGCCAGCAGCGTGGGTCCGGGAGACGAGCAGTACTTC.

The chain carries TRBV29-1 and TRBJ2-3, with a weak D call TRBD1 (7 bases). V was clipped by 7 bases and J by 3 bases, with 20 bases between them. This CDR3 comprises 15 residues. Germline V CDR1 and CDR2: SQVTM, ANQGSEA. In nucleotides, the CDR3 is TGCAGCGCCGATGTGGGGGGACAGAAGACAGATACGCAGTATTTT. As protein: CSADVGGQKTDTQYF.

The sample holds one count of this clone. This chain connects TRBV3-1 (or the pseudogene TRBV3-2) to TRBJ1-2; D is possibly TRBD1 (5 bases). Between the trimmed V and J ends, which lost 1 base and 8 bases, there was a span of 17 bases. CDR1 and CDR2 from the germline V gene are LGHDT and YNNKEL (reference sequence). The CDR3 runs 15 residues. This chain's CDR3 is CASSQVGRGLGGYTF. The CDR3 nucleotides are TGTGCCAGCAGCCAAGTGGGAAGGGGATTAGGAGGCTACACCTTC.

The chain joins TRBV5-6 to TRBJ1-1; no firm D call. Trimming pared 2 bases from V and 6 bases from J, leaving 8 bases between. The CDR3 is 12 residues long. Looked up from germline, CDR1 is SGHDT and CDR2 is YYEEEE. The CDR3 loop reads CASSFGVAEAFF. The CDR3, as DNA: TGTGCCAGCAGCTTCGGGGTAGCTGAAGCTTTCTTT.

This chain uses TRBV12-5 with TRBJ2-2, with D possibly TRBD2 on 5 matching bases. The V end lost 3 bases, the J end lost 7 bases, and 6 bases lay between the germline ends. CDR3 length equals 12 residues. Germline V gives CDR1 LGHNT, CDR2 FRNRAP. The CDR3 is CASGFGVGELFF. The CDR3 DNA sequence: TGTGCTAGTGGTTTCGGGGTCGGGGAGCTGTTTTTT.

This rearrangement joins TRBV5-1 to TRBJ2-7, with a weak D call TRBD2 (7 bases). CDR3 size: 16 residues. Germline CDR1 and CDR2: SGHRS and YFSETQ. V was shortened by 0 bases and J by 2 bases, with 15 bases between the two germline ends. This chain's CDR3 is CASSLDARGPTYEQYF. In nucleotides, the CDR3 is TGCGCCAGCAGCTTGGATGCGCGGGGGCCCACCTACGAGCAGTACTTC.

V and J are TRBV7-6 and TRBJ2-3, with 8 bases matching TRBD2. Germline V gene sequence: CDR1 SGHVS, CDR2 FNYEAQ. The trim removed 4 bases at V and 8 bases at J, leaving 8 bases unmatched. This CDR3 has 14 residues. The CDR3, as DNA: TGTGCCAGCAGCTCGGGACTAGGGCCGGGTACGCAGTATTTT. It codes for CASSSGLGPGTQYF.

V gene TRBV7-2 combines with J gene TRBJ2-3; D not resolved. The CDR3 sequence is 12 residues long. Deletions cut 5 bases from V and 2 bases from J, with 5 bases between. CDR1 and CDR2 (germline): SGHTA, FQGNSA. CDR3 residues: CASSPYTDTQYF. The DNA of the CDR3 is TGTGCCAGCAGCCCGTACACAGATACGCAGTATTTT. The variable domain in full, with the rest retrieved from reference TRBV7-2 and TRBJ2-3, is GAGVSQSPSNKVTEKGKDVELRCDPISGHTALYWYRQSLGQGLEFLIYFQGNSAPDKSGLPSDRFSAERTGGSVSTLTIQRTQQEDSAVYLCASSPYTDTQYFGPGTRLTVL.

The rearrangement uses TRBV7-6 and TRBJ2-5, with 9 bases matching TRBD1. With V trimmed by 5 bases and J by 0 bases, 7 bases remained unmatched. Germline values: CDR1 SGHVS, CDR2 FNYEAQ. The CDR3 length is 16 residues. The CDR3: CASSRSGTGYQETQYF. CDR3 in DNA: TGTGCCAGCAGCCGATCCGGGACAGGGTACCAAGAGACCCAGTACTTC.

This clone showed up just once. The gene calls are TRBV19 and TRBJ2-2; weak D call: TRBD2 (6 bases). Trimming removed 5 bases from V and 4 bases from J, with 11 bases in between. Germline V CDR1 and CDR2: LNHDA, SQIVND (reference sequence). The CDR3 contains 14 residues. CDR3 amino acids: CASSLRGITGELFF. In DNA form, the CDR3 reads TGTGCCAGTAGTTTGCGGGGAATCACCGGGGAGCTGTTTTTT.